This T cell receptor beta chain was profiled in a study of T cells expressing NK-cell markers. At the level of the study: Seven sequenced donors out of eight were HCMV-seropositive, one seronegative.

The CDR3 has 13 amino acids. Notes on this clonotype: Its cognate antigen is unknown.

With UMIs, 5'RACE template switching was used to make TCR beta cDNA. TCRdb reprocessed the 5' RACE reads, with one entry per CDR3 protein and no DNA. Its table records about 550,000 distinct CDR3 sequences. Study results and caveats: These clonotypes also led the CD3+CD56-NKG2C+ fraction in a few donors.

The TCR comes from a young man in good health. Sequencing used blood T cells: a sorted CD56 or NKG2C T cell subset, CD4+ or CD8+ T cells, or bulk PBMC T cells (not recorded which). The rearrangement joins TRBV12-3 or TRBV12-4 to TRBJ1-1. The chain's CDR3 is CASSLASSSEAFF.